This is a list of T cell receptor beta chains from one sample in a study of shared clonotypes between healthy human individuals. Generated by immunoSEQ multiplex PCR, the TCRdb table keeps only in-frame clones and is missing some. The sample holds about a million clones, less than 85% seen once. Sequences were obtained from memory CD4+ T cells sorted from blood. These receptors came from a man aged 18 to 30 in good health. The CDR3 runs from the conserved cysteine through the conserved F or W. The D gene is left open where the match is weak. Clone size, where shown, is once, few, many, or a class for clones that have expanded.

>TRBJ2-7|TRBV11-2|-|TRBD1
CASSFGTESPYEQYF
TGTGCCAGCAGCTTCGGGACAGAGTCCCCTTACGAGCAGTACTTC
>TRBJ2-5|TRBV15|-|-
CATSRDLRGIQETQYF
TGTGCCACCAGCAGAGATCTAAGGGGGATCCAAGAGACCCAGTACTTC
>TRBJ2-3|TRBV30|-|-
CAWSVGGASTDTQYF
TGTGCCTGGAGTGTAGGGGGGGCTAGCACAGATACGCAGTATTTT
>TRBJ1-2|TRBV28|few|-
CASSLGYGGYTF
TGTGCCAGCAGTTTAGGTTACGGTGGCTACACCTTC
>TRBJ1-1|TRBV4-2|-|TRBD1
CASSQRPGTGTSTEAFF
TGTGCCAGCAGCCAACGTCCCGGGACAGGGACGAGCACTGAAGCTTTCTTT
>TRBJ2-7|TRBV7-9|-|TRBD1
CASSKTGTGIEEQYF
TGTGCCAGCAGCAAAACCGGGACAGGGATCGAGGAGCAGTACTTC
>TRBJ2-7|TRBV11-2|-|-
CASSPRRAGSIIHSYEQYF
TGTGCCAGCAGCCCCCGGCGGGCAGGATCAATAATTCACTCCTACGAGCAGTACTTC
>TRBJ2-1|TRBV5-1|-|-
CASSYGTSNEQFF
TGCGCCAGCAGCTACGGGACATCCAATGAGCAGTTCTTC
>TRBJ2-7|TRBV13|-|-
CASSLAAYGGRFYEQYF
TGTGCCAGCAGCTTAGCCGCCTACGGGGGGCGCTTCTACGAGCAGTACTTC
>TRBJ1-6|TRBV28|once|TRBD1
CASSLGQVNSPLHF
TGTGCCAGCAGTTTGGGACAGGTTAATTCACCCCTCCACTTT
>TRBJ1-5|TRBV6-1|-|-
CAEAGSNNQPQHF
TGTGCAGAGGCGGGTAGTAATAATCAGCCCCAGCATTTT
>TRBJ1-2|TRBV5-1|-|-
CASSPRERGVNYGYTF
TGCGCCAGCAGCCCCAGGGAGAGGGGGGTTAACTATGGCTACACCTTC
>TRBJ1-3|TRBV6-6|-|-
CASSYGILRNTIYF
TGTGCCAGCAGTTACGGGATTTTGCGAAACACCATATATTTT
>TRBJ1-1|TRBV30|many|-
CAWSYTEAFF
TGTGCCTGGAGTTACACTGAAGCTTTCTTT
>TRBJ2-2|TRBV10-2|few|-
CASSETVVGELFF
TGCGCCAGCAGTGAAACCGTCGTGGGGGAGCTGTTTTTT
>TRBJ2-6|TRBV7-3|-|-
CASSHHSGANVLTF
TGTGCCAGCAGTCATCACTCTGGGGCCAACGTCCTGACTTTC
>TRBJ1-4|TRBV5-6|-|-
CASSFGQTEKLFF
TGTGCCAGCAGCTTTGGACAAACTGAAAAACTGTTTTTT
>TRBJ2-6|TRBV2|-|-
CASSETGSSGANVLTF
TGTGCCAGCAGCGAAACGGGGAGCTCTGGGGCCAACGTCCTGACTTTC
>TRBJ1-5|TRBV27|-|TRBD1
CASGPGQVMSQPQHF
TGTGCCAGCGGACCGGGACAGGTCATGTCCCAGCCCCAGCATTTT